This TCR beta chain was recovered during a study of cytomegalovirus exposure and HLA in healthy donors. Each donor was nominally healthy when sampled (though unrecorded immune exposures were likely). Findings and limits, study-wide: V- and J-gene trimming in TCR beta was tied to a missense DCLRE1C variant by an analysis performed later. Reported findings show TCR beta sequences accurately forecast HLA-A and HLA-B alleles in most subjects.

Germline CDR1 SEHNR, CDR2 FQNEAQ (reference sequence). The CDR3 is 16 residues long. PCR amplification relied on 60 Vbeta primers (plus 13 Jbeta primers). Original processing methods: Roughly 12 million shared chains were among around 78 million unique TCR beta chains counted in a later analysis. Assay: immunoSEQ multiplex PCR; the TCRdb copy retains only in-frame clones and omits some. For V, J and clone size, that table is used; D and trimming come from the DNA. The data show over 65,000 clones, 80% to 90% seen once. There are a few counts of this clone. Antigen: not known. One end of the junction is discordant with germline, which a read error may explain.

Sequencing was performed on PBMCs. The chain recombines TRBV7-9 with TRBJ1-1, with D unresolved. The TCR comes from a human donor in good health. CDR3 region: CSSSLAIGVQSTEAFF. The CDR3, as DNA: TGTTCCAGCAGCTTAGCCATCGGGGTGCAGTCCACTGAAGCTTTCTTT.